The 14 T cell receptor beta chains presented below share a single source sample, sequenced in a study of T cell responses to AZD1222 COVID-19 vaccine. Here immunoSEQ multiplex PCR was the method, and the copy in TCRdb shows in-frame clones only, minus some. This table holds 130,000 or so clones, around 90% found once. This material consisted of peripheral blood, taken 28 days after the second AZD1222 dose. These receptors were taken from an adult who received the AZD1222 COVID-19 vaccine.

The CDR3 region has the DNA TGTGCCAGCAGCATAACTAGCGGGAGAAGACTTTCCTACAATGAGCAGTTCTTC. Its protein is CASSITSGRRLSYNEQFF. This sequence joins TRBV21-1 and TRBJ2-1; whether TRBD2, the table's D call, matches the DNA was not checked. TRBV21-1 is flagged as a pseudogene. The length of the CDR3 is 18 residues.

This chain links TRBV3-1 (or the pseudogene TRBV3-2) with TRBJ1-2; D not certain. CDR1 and CDR2 from the germline V gene are LGHDT and YNNKEL (reference sequence). The CDR3 has 14 amino acids. Between the trimmed V and J ends, which lost 6 bases and 8 bases, there was a span of 19 bases. CDR3 sequence reads: CASSLVLQKGGYTF. CDR3 coding DNA: TGTGCCAGCAGTCTCGTACTACAGAAGGGAGGCTACACCTTC.

This clone has only a few counts. This chain connects TRBV5-1 to TRBJ1-2; D gene uncertain. The CDR3 spans 13 residues. The germline V gene has CDR1 SGHRS and CDR2 YFSETQ. The ends were cut back, 0 bases at V and 4 bases at J, with 7 bases in the middle. The CDR3 reads CASSLDWSYGYTF. The CDR3 coding sequence is TGCGCCAGCAGCTTGGATTGGAGCTATGGCTACACCTTC.

The chain joins TRBV5-5 to TRBJ2-7; D may be TRBD1 or TRBD2 (6 bases each). Trimming stripped 5 bases from V and 6 bases from J, with 18 bases between. The length of the CDR3 is 14 residues. Germline CDR1 is SGHKS and CDR2 is YYEKEE (reference sequence). The CDR3 is CASRPRRDTIEQYF. In DNA, the CDR3 is TGTGCCAGCAGACCGCGGAGGGACACCATCGAGCAGTACTTC. The complete variable domain, with remaining parts taken from reference TRBV5-5 and TRBJ2-7, reads DAGVTQSPTHLIKTRGQQVTLRCSPISGHKSVSWYQQVLGQGPQFIFQYYEKEERGRGNFPDRFSARQFPNYSSELNVNALLLGDSALYLCASRPRRDTIEQYFGPGTRLTVT.

This chain links TRBV30 with TRBJ2-2; D remains unclear. Trimming stripped 1 base from V and 4 bases from J, with 7 bases between. CDR1 is GTSNPN and CDR2 is SVGIG in the germline V gene (reference sequence). This CDR3 comprises 13 residues. The CDR3 region is CAWSEDGTGELFF. The DNA of the CDR3 is TGTGCCTGGAGTGAGGATGGCACCGGGGAGCTGTTTTTT.

The V gene is TRBV12-3 or TRBV12-4, the J gene TRBJ1-1; no reliable D call. The CDR3 spans 13 residues. V shed 6 bases and J shed 3 bases, with 11 bases lying between them. The CDR3 DNA sequence: TGTGCCAGCAGCTATACGACCGACACTGAAGCTTTCTTT. This sequence encodes CASSYTTDTEAFF.

The V gene is TRBV2, the J gene TRBJ1-1; 7 bases are a match to TRBD1. CDR3 size: 14 residues. Unmatched junction bases numbered 7, after V lost 8 bases and J lost 1 base. CDR1 and CDR2 (germline): SNHLY, FYNNEI. The CDR3 protein is CASRTRTGNTEAFF. The CDR3 coding sequence is TGTGCCAGCCGGACTAGGACAGGGAACACTGAAGCTTTCTTT.

The V gene is TRBV3-1 (or the pseudogene TRBV3-2), the J gene TRBJ1-6; D unresolved. Trimming took 3 bases from V and 4 from J, leaving 7 bases between them. Looked up from germline, CDR1 is LGHDT and CDR2 is YNNKEL (reference sequence). The CDR3 length is 14 residues. The CDR3 DNA sequence: TGTGCCAGCAGCCACCCGGGGTATAATTCACCCCTCCACTTT. Encoded protein: CASSHPGYNSPLHF.

V and J are TRBV12-3 or TRBV12-4 and TRBJ1-5, with 8 positions matching TRBD1. V trimming: 8 bases; J trimming: 7 bases; junction bases outside the gene matches: 7. The CDR3 has 13 residues. For the CDR3, the DNA is TGTGCCAGCGCCGGGACAGGTGACCAGCCCCAGCATTTT. It codes for CASAGTGDQPQHF.

The gene calls are TRBV6-5 and TRBJ2-7, with no clear D. CDR1 and CDR2 from the germline V gene are MNHEY and SVGAGI. The CDR3 runs 13 residues. V lost 6 bases and J lost 3, with 12 bases in between. CDR3 nucleotide sequence: TGTGCCAGCAGCCGTGGGTCCTACTACGAGCAGTACTTC. This translates into CASSRGSYYEQYF.

This clone was seen a few times. The rearrangement links TRBV29-1 to TRBJ1-5; TRBD1 might be the D (6 bases). This CDR3 is 13 amino acids long. CDR1 and CDR2 from the germline V gene are SQVTM and ANQGSEA. Trimming took off 6 bases at V and 6 bases at J, with 15 bases between the two ends. The DNA of the CDR3 is TGCAGCGTAGCCTCACAGGGAGGTCAGCCCCAGCATTTT. It is translated as CSVASQGGQPQHF. Full variable domain (missing parts from reference TRBV29-1 and TRBJ1-5): SAVISQKPSRDICQRGTSLTIQCQVDSQVTMMFWYRQQPGQSLTLIATANQGSEATYESGFVIDKFPISRPNLTFSTLTVSNMSPEDSSIYLCSVASQGGQPQHFGDGTRLSIL.

The chain joins TRBV11-3 to TRBJ2-3; 8 nucleotides align to TRBD2. The CDR3 spans 16 residues. CDR1 is SGHNT and CDR2 is YENEEA in the germline V gene. The V and J ends lost 3 bases and 4 bases, in that order; junction bases with no gene match: 9. The CDR3 region is CASSFRSGGVSDTQYF. The CDR3 DNA sequence: TGTGCCAGCAGCTTTAGAAGCGGGGGTGTATCAGATACGCAGTATTTT.

The gene calls are TRBV6-1 and TRBJ2-1, with D unresolved. CDR3 length: 14 residues. Deletions cut 3 bases from V and 3 bases from J, with 9 bases between. Germline CDR1 reads MNHNS; CDR2 reads SASEGT. The CDR3 protein is CASSDSGSYNEQFF. CDR3 bases: TGTGCCAGCAGTGACAGTGGTAGCTACAATGAGCAGTTCTTC.

V gene TRBV6-2 or TRBV6-3 combines with J gene TRBJ2-1; tentatively, D is TRBD2 (6 bases). The CDR3 has 15 residues. CDR1 is MNHEY and CDR2 is SVGEGT in the germline V gene. V lost 6 bases and J 4 bases, leaving 16 bases between the germline ends. Here the CDR3 DNA reads TGTGCCAGCAGCCCAACCGGACTACAATACAATGAGCAGTTCTTC. Translating gives CASSPTGLQYNEQFF.